This T cell receptor (beta chain) was captured in a study of T cell responses to AZD1222 COVID-19 vaccine. TCRdb's copy holds only in-frame clones and misses some; the assay was immunoSEQ multiplex PCR. The sample holds approximately 30,000 clones; about 86% are singletons and the top ten take approximately 6.2%. Study conclusions and caveats: Seropositive AZD1222 recipients at baseline numbered only 5 to 7. CD4 TCRs associated with vaccination spanned spike, dominating at 160-218 and 743-854.

About this clone itself: The target antigen is unknown.

This CDR3 region has 15 residues. After removal of 5 bases from V and 4 bases from J, the junction contained 8 bases not matched to a gene. Germline CDR1 is SGHTA and CDR2 is FQGTGA. The source material was peripheral blood, sampled on day 0 of AZD1222 vaccination. The TCR sequence derives from an adult in good health. This rearrangement joins TRBV7-3 to TRBJ2-1, with 7 bases that match TRBD2. CDR3 region: CASSPNSGTYNEQFF. Here the CDR3 DNA reads TGTGCCAGCAGCCCAAACAGCGGGACTTACAATGAGCAGTTCTTC.